A single sample gave rise to the 14 T cell receptor beta chains below, sequenced in a study of shared clonotypes between healthy human individuals. Profiling relied on immunoSEQ multiplex PCR, and the TCRdb table lists in-frame clones only, not all of them. The sample consists of about 2,200,000 clones, about 92% of them appearing once. The naive CD8 population came from CD45RO-negative cells selected for CCR7, without terminally differentiated effector memory CD45RA+ cells. The material sequenced was naive CD8+ T cells from PBMCs. The source of these receptors is a man aged 18 to 30 in good health. Some clones in this sample may be carry-over from other donors' samples.

The gene calls are TRBV27 and TRBJ2-3, with D perhaps matching TRBD2 (5 bases). Trimming pared 3 bases from V and 4 bases from J, leaving 17 bases between. This CDR3 comprises 16 residues. CDR1 and CDR2 from the germline V gene are MNHEY and SMNVEV (reference sequence). For the CDR3, the DNA is TGTGCCAGCAGTTTCCGTAGCGCCCGAGGAGCAGATACGCAGTATTTT. Translation: CASSFRSARGADTQYF.

The chain joins TRBV13 to TRBJ1-2; no definite D call. Trimming took off 5 bases at V and 4 bases at J, with 11 bases between the two ends. CDR1 is PRHDT, CDR2 FYEKMQ, per germline (reference sequence). The CDR3 is 13 amino acids. The CDR3 DNA sequence: TGTGCCAGCAGCCAAACGACATTCTATGGCTACACCTTC. Protein: CASSQTTFYGYTF.

In DNA, the CDR3 is TGTGCCAGCAGCTTAGGACAGGGGATTCATCAGCCCCAGCATTTT. Protein product: CASSLGQGIHQPQHF. The V call is TRBV5-5, the J call TRBJ1-5; 9 positions agree with TRBD1. V shed 2 bases and J 5 bases; nucleotides not matched to a gene: 5. The CDR3 runs to 15 residues. From germline, CDR1 is SGHKS and CDR2 YYEKEE (reference sequence). The whole variable domain, remainder taken from reference TRBV5-5 and TRBJ1-5, is DAGVTQSPTHLIKTRGQQVTLRCSPISGHKSVSWYQQVLGQGPQFIFQYYEKEERGRGNFPDRFSARQFPNYSSELNVNALLLGDSALYLCASSLGQGIHQPQHFGDGTRLSIL.

The chain carries TRBV27 and TRBJ1-1; D is possibly TRBD1 (5 bases). The CDR3 sequence is 15 residues long. Looked up from germline, CDR1 is MNHEY and CDR2 is SMNVEV (reference sequence). V lost 6 bases and J lost 3, with 17 bases in between. Here the CDR3 reads CASSLELGDHTEAFF. The CDR3 DNA reads TGTGCCAGCAGCCTAGAGTTGGGGGATCACACTGAAGCTTTCTTT.

This chain uses TRBV7-9 with TRBJ2-7; D unclear. The CDR3 length is 12 residues. V lost 3 bases to trimming and J lost 5 bases, with 8 bases between them. CDR1 SEHNR and CDR2 FQNEAQ come from the germline V gene (reference sequence). The CDR3 coding sequence is TGTGCCAGCAGCTTCCTCAGAAACGAGCAGTACTTC. Residues: CASSFLRNEQYF.

This chain joins TRBV2 and TRBJ1-1; D uncertain. There are 12 residues in the CDR3. The V end was cut by 9 bases, the J end by 1 base, with 9 bases between. In germline, CDR1 is SNHLY, CDR2 FYNNEI. CDR3 sequence: CASQVTNTEAFF. The CDR3 region has the DNA TGTGCCAGTCAGGTGACGAACACTGAAGCTTTCTTT.

This chain links TRBV28 with TRBJ1-2; tentatively, D is TRBD1 (5 bases). Germline loops: CDR1 MDHEN, CDR2 SYDVKM. This CDR3 contains 16 residues. With 7 bases removed from V and 4 bases from J, the gap between germline ends came to 22 bases. CDR3 nucleotides: TGTGCCAGCACCATCGTGGGGCCAACTCCGGGCTATGGCTACACCTTC. Translating it yields CASTIVGPTPGYGYTF.

The rearrangement joins TRBV6-1 to TRBJ2-7; 9 bases are shared with TRBD2. Germline loops: CDR1 MNHNS, CDR2 SASEGT. Losses at the gene ends were 1 base for V and 4 bases for J; bases not matched to a gene: 5. This CDR3 contains 15 residues. DNA for the CDR3: TGTGCCAGCAGTGAAGGGCTGACTAGCGGATACGAGCAGTACTTC. Protein product: CASSEGLTSGYEQYF.

Notes on this clone: This specimen includes other DNA sequences encoding the same CDR3. V is TRBV19 and J is TRBJ2-7; perhaps TRBD2 as D (5 bases). From germline, CDR1 is LNHDA and CDR2 SQIVND (reference sequence). Deletions cut 1 base from V and 0 bases from J, with 7 bases between. The CDR3 consists of 14 residues. The CDR3 loop is CASSIGAGSYEQYF. DNA for the CDR3: TGTGCCAGTAGTATAGGGGCGGGCTCCTACGAGCAGTACTTC.

V and J are TRBV9 and TRBJ2-5; 11 bases fit TRBD2. CDR1 is SGDLS, CDR2 YYNGEE, per germline. The CDR3 runs 17 residues. With 0 bases clipped from V and 5 bases from J, the junction kept 9 bases outside the gene matches. DNA for the CDR3: TGTGCCAGCAGCGTAGCTGGTACTAGCGGGAGATCCGAGACCCAGTACTTC. As protein: CASSVAGTSGRSETQYF. Supplemented by reference TRBV9 and TRBJ2-5, the full variable domain reads DSGVTQTPKHLITATGQRVTLRCSPRSGDLSVYWYQQSLDQGLQFLIQYYNGEERAKGNILERFSAQQFPDLHSELNLSSLELGDSALYFCASSVAGTSGRSETQYFGPGTRLLVL.

This chain uses TRBV27 with TRBJ2-7, with a tentative D call TRBD2 (6 bases). CDR1 is MNHEY and CDR2 is SMNVEV in the germline V gene (reference sequence). V was trimmed by 4 bases and J by 4 bases, leaving 8 bases between them. This CDR3 is 12 amino acids long. Here the CDR3 reads CASSSGLYEQYF. For the CDR3, the DNA is TGTGCCAGCAGTTCGGGACTTTACGAGCAGTACTTC.

This clone was seen a few times. This sequence joins TRBV2 and TRBJ2-1; weak D call: TRBD2 (6 bases). Trimming took 7 bases from V and 6 from J, leaving 19 bases between them. Germline loops: CDR1 SNHLY, CDR2 FYNNEI. This CDR3 region has 15 residues. DNA of the CDR3: TGTGCCAGCACACACCGGGACTCCCTCGGCAATGAGCAGTTCTTC. Amino acid sequence: CASTHRDSLGNEQFF.

V is TRBV9 and J is TRBJ1-2, with a weak D call TRBD1 (6 bases). The length of the CDR3 is 15 residues. Per germline, CDR1 SGDLS and CDR2 YYNGEE. Trimming cost V 1 base and J 5 bases, with 15 bases left between them. The DNA for the CDR3 is TGTGCCAGCAGCGTAATGCCAGGGGCCCATTATGGCTACACCTTC. Encoded protein: CASSVMPGAHYGYTF.

The count of this clone is one. This chain uses TRBV13 with TRBJ1-1; no firm D call. In germline, CDR1 is PRHDT, CDR2 FYEKMQ (reference sequence). The CDR3 is 14 residues long. Trimming took 5 bases from V and 6 from J, leaving 16 bases between them. The CDR3 protein is CASSADTLKAEAFF. Here the CDR3 DNA reads TGTGCCAGCAGCGCCGACACCCTTAAGGCTGAAGCTTTCTTT. Complete variable domain (other parts from reference TRBV13 and TRBJ1-1): AAGVIQSPRHLIKEKRETATLKCYPIPRHDTVYWYQQGPGQDPQFLISFYEKMQSDKGSIPDRFSAQQFSDYHSELNMSSLELGDSALYFCASSADTLKAEAFFGQGTRLTVV.